This entry lists 8 T cell receptor beta chains sequenced from one sample in a study of T cells after posttransplantation cyclophosphamide. The assay was immunoSEQ multiplex PCR, and TCRdb's table has in-frame clones only and misses some. The sample holds about 52,000 clones; roughly 94% are singletons and the top ten take roughly 3.1%. The sample comprised PBMCs. These receptors were collected from a woman aged 25-40 years in good health and a related stem cell transplant donor.

The V gene is TRBV15, the J gene TRBJ2-3, with a tentative D call TRBD1 (6 bases). V was pared by 3 bases and J by 3 bases, with 16 bases between. The germline CDR1 and CDR2 sequences are LNHNV and YYDKDF (reference sequence). This CDR3 comprises 16 residues. CDR3 nucleotide sequence: TGTGCCACCAGCAGGGGTACCAGGGGACCGACAGATACGCAGTATTTT. It translates to CATSRGTRGPTDTQYF.

The CDR3 DNA is TGTGCCACCAGCAGAGTGGGCAGGGGGTTGGATCAGCCCCAGCATTTT. It codes for CATSRVGRGLDQPQHF. The chain couples TRBV15 to TRBJ1-5, with 7 bases aligning to TRBD1. The J segment lost 5 bases and the V segment lost 1 base, leaving 8 bases of the junction unmatched. Germline V gene data show CDR1 as LNHNV and CDR2 as YYDKDF (reference sequence). The CDR3 has 16 amino acids.

J is TRBJ1-2 and V is TRBV2; D is undetermined. Germline V gene sequence: CDR1 SNHLY, CDR2 FYNNEI. Trimming took off 7 bases at V and 4 bases at J, with 22 bases between the two ends. The CDR3 is 16 residues long. CDR3 in amino acids: CASTQVGSLSPYGYTF. CDR3 bases: TGTGCCAGCACCCAAGTCGGTAGTTTGTCCCCCTATGGCTACACCTTC.

The chain joins TRBV21-1 to TRBJ1-5; the table's TRBD1 call for D was not verified on the DNA. TRBV21-1 is an annotated pseudogene. The CDR3 is made up of 14 amino acids. This chain's CDR3 is CASSLRQSNQPQHF. The CDR3 DNA reads as TGTGCCAGCAGCCTTCGACAGAGCAATCAGCCCCAGCATTTT.

The CDR3 protein is CASSLETTRLTLSTDTQYF. The CDR3 coding sequence is TGTGCCAGCAGCTTGGAAACGACGCGGCTGACCCTGAGCACAGATACGCAGTATTTT. This rearrangement joins TRBV5-4 to TRBJ2-3; D not resolved. CDR1 and CDR2 from the germline V gene are SGHNT and YYREEE (reference sequence). The CDR3 has 19 residues. V was shortened by 0 bases and J by 0 bases, with 20 bases between the two germline ends. Full variable domain (remainder filled in from reference TRBV5-4 and TRBJ2-3): ETGVTQSPTHLIKTRGQQVTLRCSSQSGHNTVSWYQQALGQGPQFIFQYYREEENGRGNFPPRFSGLQFPNYSSELNVNALELDDSALYLCASSLETTRLTLSTDTQYFGPGTRLTVL.

The chain uses TRBV5-1 and TRBJ2-1; D possibly corresponds to TRBD1 (6 bases). The CDR3 has 14 amino acids. CDR1 and CDR2 (germline): SGHRS, YFSETQ. V was pared by 3 bases and J by 8 bases, with 15 bases between. CDR3 DNA sequence: TGCGCCAGCAGCTGGGGCTACAGGGACGATGAGCAGTTCTTC. Protein sequence: CASSWGYRDDEQFF. Based on the CDR3 plus reference TRBV5-1 and TRBJ2-1, the full variable domain is KAGVTQTPRYLIKTRGQQVTLSCSPISGHRSVSWYQQTPGQGLQFLFEYFSETQRNKGNFPGRFSGRQFSNSRSEMNVSTLELGDSALYLCASSWGYRDDEQFFGPGTRLTVL.

The chain joins TRBV19 to TRBJ1-2; 7 bases map to TRBD1. V shed 6 bases, J shed 4 bases, and the junction held 8 bases outside the gene matches. The CDR3 sequence is 14 residues long. Germline V lookup: CDR1 LNHDA, CDR2 SQIVND (reference sequence). CDR3 nucleotide sequence: TGTGCCAGTAGAGGGGCACAGGGGACCTATGGCTACACCTTC. This encodes CASRGAQGTYGYTF.

The V and J genes are TRBV4-2 and TRBJ2-4; TRBD2 matches 8 bases. Germline loops: CDR1 LGHNA, CDR2 YNFKEQ. Trimming at V came to 0 bases and at J to 0 bases, leaving 4 bases not matched to a gene. The CDR3 runs to 17 residues. The CDR3 reads CASSQDLAGGAKNIQYF. DNA of the CDR3: TGTGCCAGCAGCCAAGATCTGGCGGGGGGAGCCAAAAACATTCAGTACTTC.